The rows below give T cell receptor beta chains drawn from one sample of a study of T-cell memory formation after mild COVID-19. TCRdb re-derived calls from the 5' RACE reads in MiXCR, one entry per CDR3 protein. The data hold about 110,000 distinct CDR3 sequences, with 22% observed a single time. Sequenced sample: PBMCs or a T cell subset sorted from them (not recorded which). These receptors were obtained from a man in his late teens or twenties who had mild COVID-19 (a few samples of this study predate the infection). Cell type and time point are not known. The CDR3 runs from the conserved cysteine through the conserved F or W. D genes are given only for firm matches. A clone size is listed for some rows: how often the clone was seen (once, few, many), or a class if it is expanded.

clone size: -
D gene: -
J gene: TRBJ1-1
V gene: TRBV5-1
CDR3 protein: CASSLSTGSVEAFF
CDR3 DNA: TGCGCCAGCAGCTTGTCCACAGGGAGTGTTGAAGCTTTCTTT

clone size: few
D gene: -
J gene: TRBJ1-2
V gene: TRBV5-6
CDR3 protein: CASSLVGTYGYTF
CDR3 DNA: TGTGCCAGCAGCTTGGTGGGGACTTATGGCTACACCTTC

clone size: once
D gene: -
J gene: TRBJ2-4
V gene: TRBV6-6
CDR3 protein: CASSYSMTAIAKNIQYF
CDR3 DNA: TGTGCCAGCAGTTACTCGATGACAGCCATAGCCAAAAACATTCAGTACTTC

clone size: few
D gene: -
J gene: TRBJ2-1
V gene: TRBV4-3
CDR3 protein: CASSHLSRDGYNEQFF
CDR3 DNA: TGCGCCAGCAGCCACCTAAGCCGGGACGGCTACAATGAGCAGTTCTTC

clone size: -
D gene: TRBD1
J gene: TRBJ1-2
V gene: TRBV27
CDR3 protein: CASSLGTGQGYTF
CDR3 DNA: TGTGCCAGCAGTTTGGGGACAGGTCAAGGCTACACCTTC

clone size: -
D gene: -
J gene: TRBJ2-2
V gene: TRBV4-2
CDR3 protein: CASSRPGGENTGELFF
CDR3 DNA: TGTGCCAGCAGTCGACCAGGGGGGGAGAACACCGGGGAGCTGTTTTTT

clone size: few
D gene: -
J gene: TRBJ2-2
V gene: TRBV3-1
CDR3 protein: CASWDGGELFF
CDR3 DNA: TGTGCCAGCTGGGATGGCGGGGAGCTGTTTTTT

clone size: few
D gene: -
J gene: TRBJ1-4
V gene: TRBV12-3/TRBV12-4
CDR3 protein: CASSLAGATNEKLFF
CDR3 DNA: TGTGCCAGCAGTTTAGCCGGTGCGACTAATGAAAAACTGTTTTTT

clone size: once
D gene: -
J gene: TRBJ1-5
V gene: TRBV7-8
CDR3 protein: CASSSAQGMGNQPQHF
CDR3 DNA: TGTGCCAGCAGCTCGGCCCAGGGGATGGGCAATCAGCCCCAGCATTTT

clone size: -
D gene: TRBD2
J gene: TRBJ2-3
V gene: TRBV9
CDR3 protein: CASSPHGGAGDTQYF
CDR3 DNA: TGTGCCAGCAGCCCTCACGGGGGGGCTGGCGATACGCAGTATTTT

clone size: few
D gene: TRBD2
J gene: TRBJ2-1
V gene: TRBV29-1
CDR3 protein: CSVEATAGGRNEQFF
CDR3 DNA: TGCAGCGTTGAAGCCACGGCGGGGGGGCGGAATGAGCAGTTCTTC

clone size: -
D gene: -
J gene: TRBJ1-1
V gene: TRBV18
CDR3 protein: CASLSYGSEAFF
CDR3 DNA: TGTGCCAGCTTAAGCTACGGCTCAGAAGCTTTCTTT

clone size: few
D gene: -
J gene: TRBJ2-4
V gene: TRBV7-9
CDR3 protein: CASSSFSRAKNIQYF
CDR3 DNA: TGTGCCAGCAGCTCTTTCTCGAGGGCCAAAAACATTCAGTACTTC

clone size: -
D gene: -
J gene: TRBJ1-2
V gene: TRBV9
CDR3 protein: CASSPRDGLSNGYTF
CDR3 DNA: TGTGCCAGCAGCCCAAGGGACGGCCTGTCCAATGGCTACACCTTC

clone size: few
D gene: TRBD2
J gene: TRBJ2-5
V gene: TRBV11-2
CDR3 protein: CASSLGLDPYF
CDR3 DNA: TGTGCCAGCAGCTTGGGACTAGACCCGTACTTC

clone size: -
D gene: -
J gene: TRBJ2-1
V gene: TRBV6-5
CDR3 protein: CASSLPRGAEQFF
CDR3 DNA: TGTGCCAGCAGTCTCCCCAGGGGTGCTGAGCAGTTCTTC

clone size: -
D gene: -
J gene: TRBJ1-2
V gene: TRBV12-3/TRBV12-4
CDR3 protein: CASSHIGTDYGYTF
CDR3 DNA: TGTGCCAGCAGTCACATAGGGACGGACTATGGCTACACCTTC

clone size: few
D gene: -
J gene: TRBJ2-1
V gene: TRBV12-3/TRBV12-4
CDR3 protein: CASSDPDPPTLNEQFF
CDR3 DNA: TGTGCCAGCAGTGACCCGGACCCACCCACCTTAAATGAGCAGTTCTTC

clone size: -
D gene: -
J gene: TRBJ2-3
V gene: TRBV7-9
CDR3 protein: CASSLVAGVGDTQYF
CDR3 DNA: TGTGCCAGCAGCTTAGTCGCCGGGGTTGGAGATACGCAGTATTTT

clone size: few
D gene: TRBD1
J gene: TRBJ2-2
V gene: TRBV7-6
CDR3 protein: CASSPNRDRGVGELFF
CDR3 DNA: TGTGCCAGCAGCCCCAACCGGGACAGGGGGGTCGGGGAGCTGTTTTTT

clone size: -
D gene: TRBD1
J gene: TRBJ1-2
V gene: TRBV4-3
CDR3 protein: CASSQEKGAPHYGYTF
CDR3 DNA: TGCGCCAGCAGCCAGGAGAAGGGGGCTCCCCACTATGGCTACACCTTC

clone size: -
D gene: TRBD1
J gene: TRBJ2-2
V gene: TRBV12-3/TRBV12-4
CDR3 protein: CASSLWTGGLLGPGELFF
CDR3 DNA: TGTGCCAGCAGTTTATGGACAGGAGGACTCCTTGGGCCCGGGGAGCTGTTTTTT

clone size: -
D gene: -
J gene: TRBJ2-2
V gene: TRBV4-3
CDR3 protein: CASSQVAGYTGELFF
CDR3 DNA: TGCGCCAGCAGCCAAGTCGCAGGTTACACCGGGGAGCTGTTTTTT

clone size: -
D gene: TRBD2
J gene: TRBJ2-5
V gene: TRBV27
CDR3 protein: CASSSETSGQETQYF
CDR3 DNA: TGTGCCAGCAGTTCCGAGACTAGCGGCCAAGAGACCCAGTACTTC

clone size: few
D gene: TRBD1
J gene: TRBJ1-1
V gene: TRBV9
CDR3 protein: CASSTRQGFGEAFF
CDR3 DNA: TGTGCCAGCAGCACCCGACAGGGCTTTGGTGAAGCTTTCTTT

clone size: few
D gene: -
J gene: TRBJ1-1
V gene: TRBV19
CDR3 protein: CASSIPPRERGTEAFF
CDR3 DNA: TGTGCCAGTAGTATACCCCCCAGGGAACGGGGCACTGAAGCTTTCTTT

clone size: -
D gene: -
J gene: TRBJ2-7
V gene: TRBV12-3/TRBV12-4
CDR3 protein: CASGGHSGTPEEQYF
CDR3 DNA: TGTGCCAGCGGCGGCCACTCCGGGACCCCGGAAGAGCAGTACTTC

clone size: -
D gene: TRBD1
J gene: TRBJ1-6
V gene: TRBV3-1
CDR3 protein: CASSQDVGTVNSPLHF
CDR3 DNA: TGTGCCAGCAGCCAAGATGTCGGGACAGTTAATTCACCCCTCCACTTT

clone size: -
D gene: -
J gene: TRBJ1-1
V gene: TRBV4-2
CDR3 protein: CASSTFEGRGYTEAFF
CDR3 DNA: TGTGCCAGCAGCACCTTCGAGGGGAGGGGTTACACTGAAGCTTTCTTT

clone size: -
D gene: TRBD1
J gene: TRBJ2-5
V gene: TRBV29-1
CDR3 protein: CSVDREGETQYF
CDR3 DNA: TGCAGCGTGGACAGGGAAGGAGAGACCCAGTACTTC

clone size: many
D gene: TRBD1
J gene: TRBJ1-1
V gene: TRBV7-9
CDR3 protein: CASSFGTGFLDTEAFF
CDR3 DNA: TGTGCCAGCAGCTTCGGGACAGGTTTCTTGGACACTGAAGCTTTCTTT

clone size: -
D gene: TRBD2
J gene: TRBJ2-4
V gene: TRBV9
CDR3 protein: CASSVRGGSNIQYF
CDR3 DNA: TGTGCCAGCAGCGTCCGGGGGGGAAGTAACATTCAGTACTTC

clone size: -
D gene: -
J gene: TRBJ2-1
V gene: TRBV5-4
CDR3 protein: CASKQSSYNEQFF
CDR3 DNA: TGTGCCAGCAAGCAGAGCTCCTACAATGAGCAGTTCTTC

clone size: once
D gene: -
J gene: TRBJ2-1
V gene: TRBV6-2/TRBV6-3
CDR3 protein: CASSFSPGAYYNEQFF
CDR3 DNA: TGTGCCAGCAGTTTCTCCCCGGGGGCCTACTACAATGAGCAGTTCTTC

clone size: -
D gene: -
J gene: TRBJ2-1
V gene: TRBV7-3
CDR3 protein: CASSFRLYNEQFF
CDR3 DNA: TGTGCCAGCAGCTTTAGACTTTACAATGAGCAGTTCTTC

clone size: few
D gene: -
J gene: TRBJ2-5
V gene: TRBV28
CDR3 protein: CASSLGADQETQYF
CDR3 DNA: TGTGCCAGCAGTTTGGGGGCAGACCAAGAGACCCAGTACTTC

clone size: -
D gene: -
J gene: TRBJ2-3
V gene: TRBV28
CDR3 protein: CASSFIGAPDTQYF
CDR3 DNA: TGTGCCAGCAGTTTTATAGGGGCGCCGGATACGCAGTATTTT

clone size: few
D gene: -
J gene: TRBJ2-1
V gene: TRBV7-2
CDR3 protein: CASSSPPLDEQFF
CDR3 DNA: TGTGCCAGCAGCTCGCCCCCTTTGGATGAGCAGTTCTTC

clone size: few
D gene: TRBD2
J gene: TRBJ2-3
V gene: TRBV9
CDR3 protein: CASSVVAGAADTQYF
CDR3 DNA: TGTGCCAGCAGCGTAGTAGCGGGGGCGGCAGATACGCAGTATTTT

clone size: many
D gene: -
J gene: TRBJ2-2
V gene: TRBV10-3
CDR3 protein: CAIPSGSVKTGELFF
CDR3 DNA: TGTGCCATCCCTTCAGGGTCCGTAAAGACCGGGGAGCTGTTTTTT

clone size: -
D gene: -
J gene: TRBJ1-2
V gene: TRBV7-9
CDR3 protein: CASSLGSSRGYTF
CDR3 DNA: TGTGCCAGCAGCTTAGGAAGTTCAAGGGGCTACACCTTC

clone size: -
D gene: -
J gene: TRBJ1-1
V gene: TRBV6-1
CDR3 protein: CASSFPLVNTEAFF
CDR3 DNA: TGTGCCAGCAGTTTTCCTCTGGTAAACACTGAAGCTTTCTTT

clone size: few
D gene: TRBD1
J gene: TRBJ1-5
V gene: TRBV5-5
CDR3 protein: CASSLDRGRGGNQPQHF
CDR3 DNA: TGTGCCAGCAGCTTGGACAGGGGCCGAGGCGGCAATCAGCCCCAGCATTTT

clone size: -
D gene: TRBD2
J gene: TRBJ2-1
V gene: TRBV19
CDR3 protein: CATRTSPHSYNEQFF
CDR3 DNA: TGTGCCACCAGGACTAGCCCACACTCCTACAATGAGCAGTTCTTC

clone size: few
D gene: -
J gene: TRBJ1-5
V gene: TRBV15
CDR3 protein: CATSPRGTKNQPQHF
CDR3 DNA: TGTGCCACCAGCCCCCGCGGGACAAAAAATCAGCCCCAGCATTTT

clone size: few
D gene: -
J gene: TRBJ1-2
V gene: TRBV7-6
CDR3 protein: CASSLGFSLSGYTF
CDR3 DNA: TGTGCCAGCAGCTTAGGGTTCAGCTTAAGTGGCTACACCTTC

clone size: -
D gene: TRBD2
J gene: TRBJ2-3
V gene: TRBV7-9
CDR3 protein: CASSPILAGTTDTQYF
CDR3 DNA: TGTGCCAGCAGCCCCATCCTAGCGGGGACCACAGATACGCAGTATTTT

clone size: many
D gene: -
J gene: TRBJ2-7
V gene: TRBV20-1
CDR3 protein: CSARVPGVAREQYF
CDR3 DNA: TGCAGTGCTAGGGTTCCCGGTGTGGCCCGCGAGCAGTACTTC

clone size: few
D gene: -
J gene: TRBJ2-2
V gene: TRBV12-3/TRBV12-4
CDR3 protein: CASSLRGNPRELFF
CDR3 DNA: TGTGCCAGCAGTTTAAGGGGCAACCCCCGGGAGCTGTTTTTT

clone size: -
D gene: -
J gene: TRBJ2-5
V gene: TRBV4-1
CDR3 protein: CASSQKIWGLGQETQYF
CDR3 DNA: TGCGCCAGCAGCCAAAAGATCTGGGGGTTGGGGCAAGAGACCCAGTACTTC

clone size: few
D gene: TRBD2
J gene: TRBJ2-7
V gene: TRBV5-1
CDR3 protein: CASSLAGEGSYEQYF
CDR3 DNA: TGCGCCAGCAGCTTGGCGGGGGAGGGCTCCTACGAGCAGTACTTC

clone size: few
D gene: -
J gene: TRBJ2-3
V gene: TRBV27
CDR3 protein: CASSSGLVADTQYF
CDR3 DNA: TGTGCCAGCAGTTCGGGCCTGGTAGCAGATACGCAGTATTTT

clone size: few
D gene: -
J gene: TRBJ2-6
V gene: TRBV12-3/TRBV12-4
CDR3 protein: CASREGAGANVLTF
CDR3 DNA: TGTGCCAGCAGGGAGGGTGCTGGGGCCAACGTCCTGACTTTC

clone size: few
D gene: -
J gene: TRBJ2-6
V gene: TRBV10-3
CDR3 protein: CAISESIRSGANVLTF
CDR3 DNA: TGTGCCATCAGTGAGTCAATCAGATCTGGGGCCAACGTCCTGACTTTC

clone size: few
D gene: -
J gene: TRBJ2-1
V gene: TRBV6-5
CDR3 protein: CASRVTGSYNEQFF
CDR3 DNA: TGTGCCAGCAGAGTTACGGGGAGCTACAATGAGCAGTTCTTC

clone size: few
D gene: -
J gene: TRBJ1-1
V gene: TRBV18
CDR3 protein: CASSPPGHEAFF
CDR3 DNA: TGTGCCAGCTCACCGCCGGGACACGAAGCTTTCTTT

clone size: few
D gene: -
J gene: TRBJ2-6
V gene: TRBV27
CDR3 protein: CASSLLSGANVLTF
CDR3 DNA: TGTGCCAGCAGTTTATTATCAGGGGCCAACGTCCTGACTTTC